These 17 T cell receptor beta chains were all obtained from the same sample, sequenced in a study of identical twins. TCRdb analysed the 5' RACE reads with MiXCR anew, one entry per CDR3 protein. The data show around 490,000 distinct CDR3 sequences, over 11% seen once. In addition, the sample was reused for a study of yellow fever vaccine responses in identical twins.

The sequenced sample was CD4+ T cells sorted from blood. Receptors were obtained from a young woman in good health.

This clonotype has at least ten counts. The genes are TRBV20-1 and TRBJ2-7; perhaps TRBD1 as D (5 bases). Trimming left V 2 bases short and J 1 base short, with 6 bases between. CDR1 is DFQATT and CDR2 is SNEGSKA in the germline V gene (reference sequence). CDR3 length: 12 residues. The CDR3 DNA reads TGCAGTGCTAGACAGGGATCCTACGAGCAGTACTTC. Amino acids: CSARQGSYEQYF.

The V call is TRBV28, the J call TRBJ1-3; D gene uncertain. The germline CDR1 and CDR2 sequences are MDHEN and SYDVKM. V was pared by 7 bases and J by 6 bases, with 10 bases between. The CDR3 is made up of 12 amino acids. CDR3 sequence (DNA): TGTGCCAGCAAGAAGGGTTTAAACACCATATATTTT. As protein: CASKKGLNTIYF.

This clonotype was counted a few times. The V call is TRBV20-1, the J call TRBJ1-1; the D gene is possibly TRBD1 (6 bases). V was clipped by 4 bases and J by 3 bases, with 12 bases between them. There are 13 residues in the CDR3. Germline V CDR1 and CDR2: DFQATT, SNEGSKA (reference sequence). The CDR3 is CSAKGGGYTEAFF. CDR3 DNA sequence: TGCAGTGCTAAGGGAGGGGGTTACACTGAAGCTTTCTTT.

This clonotype was observed a few times. The chain recombines TRBV12-5 with TRBJ2-3, with 8 bases fitting TRBD1. Germline-derived CDR1 and CDR2 are LGHNT and FRNRAP. The junction had 3 bases not matched to a gene; V was cut back by 5 bases and J by 2 bases. The CDR3 has 14 residues. The CDR3: CASGPQGATDTQYF. CDR3 in DNA: TGTGCTAGTGGTCCGCAGGGGGCCACAGATACGCAGTATTTT.

The table lists this clonotype with a few counts. The chain uses TRBV11-3 and TRBJ1-1, with 7 bases matching TRBD1. J lost 4 bases, V lost 4 bases, and 6 bases had no gene match. The length of the CDR3 is 14 residues. Germline loops: CDR1 SGHNT, CDR2 YENEEA. Here the CDR3 DNA reads TGTGCCAGCAGCTCGACAGGGTGGGGCACTGAAGCTTTCTTT. Translation gives CASSSTGWGTEAFF. The full variable domain, with the rest looked up from reference TRBV11-3 and TRBJ1-1, is EAGVVQSPRYKIIEKKQPVAFWCNPISGHNTLYWYLQNLGQGPELLIRYENEEAVDDSQLPKDRFSAERLKGVDSTLKIQPAELGDSAVYLCASSSTGWGTEAFFGQGTRLTVV.

This clonotype was detected a few times. V gene TRBV4-3 combines with J gene TRBJ2-4; perhaps TRBD2 as D (7 bases). The germline V gene has CDR1 LGHNA and CDR2 YSLEER. The CDR3 is 16 residues long. Trimming shortened V by 1 base and J by 2 bases, and 12 bases separated the two germline ends. The CDR3 nucleotides are TGCGCCAGCAGCCAAGGAGGGAGGGGGACCAAAAACATTCAGTACTTC. It yields the protein CASSQGGRGTKNIQYF.

This clonotype turned up a few times. The genes are TRBV7-9 and TRBJ2-7; no firm D call. Germline V gives CDR1 SEHNR, CDR2 FQNEAQ (reference sequence). The length of the CDR3 is 14 residues. Trimming took 3 bases from V and 2 from J, leaving 11 bases between them. Written as DNA, the CDR3 is TGTGCCAGCAGCTTCAATGGGCAGGCCTACGAGCAGTACTTC. This encodes CASSFNGQAYEQYF.

The V call is TRBV14, the J call TRBJ2-2; D is unresolved. Germline V gene data show CDR1 as SGHDN and CDR2 as FVKESK. V was cut by 4 bases and J by 1 base, with 7 bases left in between. CDR3 length equals 14 residues. CDR3 DNA: TGTGCCAGCAGCCCCTCTATGAACACCGGGGAGCTGTTTTTT. It encodes CASSPSMNTGELFF.

The chain combines TRBV30 with TRBJ2-1, with 9 bases aligning to TRBD2. There are 13 residues in the CDR3. Germline CDR1 and CDR2: GTSNPN and SVGIG (reference sequence). Trimming at V came to 4 bases and at J to 6 bases, leaving 4 bases not matched to a gene. The CDR3 loop is CAWMRGGPNEQFF. CDR3 DNA sequence: TGTGCCTGGATGCGGGGGGGCCCCAATGAGCAGTTCTTC.

This clonotype was seen a handful of times. The chain joins TRBV7-2 to TRBJ2-7; D unclear. This CDR3 is built from 13 residues. Germline V CDR1 and CDR2: SGHTA, FQGNSA. Trimming removed 5 bases from V and 4 bases from J, with 12 bases in between. The chain's CDR3 is CASSPRPQYEQYF. The CDR3, as DNA: TGTGCCAGCAGCCCCCGCCCCCAGTACGAGCAGTACTTC.

This clonotype was counted many times. This CDR3 reads CASSLGLAVEQYF. CDR3 sequence (DNA): TGTGCCAGCAGCTTGGGACTAGCGGTCGAGCAGTACTTC. The chain is built from TRBV7-2 and TRBJ2-7, with 11 bases aligning to TRBD2. The CDR3 sequence is 13 residues long. The germline CDR1 and CDR2 sequences are SGHTA and FQGNSA. Unmatched junction bases numbered 1, after V lost 3 bases and J lost 6 bases.

Worth noting for this clonotype: One junction end does not reproduce the germline sequence, and a read error may be involved. The chain's CDR3 is CATSGDQERGASFSTDTQYF. CDR3 nucleotide sequence: TGTGCCACCAGCGGAGATCAGGAGCGGGGGGCCTCCTTTAGCACAGATACGCAGTATTTT. The chain recombines TRBV15 with TRBJ2-3, with TRBD2 matching 9 bases. Germline V gives CDR1 LNHNV, CDR2 YYDKDF (reference sequence). The CDR3 has 20 amino acids.

This clonotype was seen more than once but under ten times. The chain employs TRBV6-2 or TRBV6-3 and TRBJ2-3; D perhaps matches TRBD1 (6 bases). Germline V gene data show CDR1 as MNHEY and CDR2 as SVGEGT. This CDR3 is built from 12 residues. The V gene lost 6 bases and the J gene lost 6 bases, with 10 bases spanning the gap. This chain's CDR3 is CASRGQADTQYF. The CDR3 DNA is TGTGCCAGCAGGGGACAAGCGGATACGCAGTATTTT.

This clonotype showed up just a few times. The gene calls are TRBV16 and TRBJ2-1; 11 bases align to TRBD1. Unmatched junction bases numbered 10, after V lost 3 bases and J lost 6 bases. The CDR3 consists of 17 residues. In germline, CDR1 is KGHSY, CDR2 FQNENV. CDR3 loop: CASSQGLRDRGINEQFF. The DNA of the CDR3 is TGTGCCAGCAGCCAGGGACTCCGGGACAGGGGGATCAATGAGCAGTTCTTC.

This clonotype has only a few counts. The V call is TRBV5-1, the J call TRBJ1-1; 9 nucleotides align to TRBD1. The V gene end was trimmed by 1 base and the J gene end by 4 bases; junction bases not matched to a gene: 8. The CDR3 is 16 residues long. Germline loops: CDR1 SGHRS, CDR2 YFSETQ. The CDR3 DNA is TGCGCCAGCAGCTTGAGAACAGGGGGCGAGAGCACTGAAGCTTTCTTT. Amino acid sequence: CASSLRTGGESTEAFF.

V is TRBV7-2 and J is TRBJ2-3; 14 nucleotides line up with TRBD2. The CDR3 has 17 amino acids. Germline CDR1 and CDR2: SGHTA and FQGNSA. Trimming cost V 5 bases and J 6 bases; bases outside gene matches: 10. In nucleotides, the CDR3 is TGTGCCAGCAGCATACAGAGGACTAGCGGGAGGATGGATACGCAGTATTTT. This codes for CASSIQRTSGRMDTQYF.

This chain connects TRBV14 to TRBJ1-2, with a possible D match to TRBD1 (5 bases). CDR1 is SGHDN, CDR2 FVKESK, per germline. The CDR3 totals 12 residues. Trimming left V 2 bases short and J 7 bases short, with 8 bases between. CDR3 sequence (DNA): TGTGCCAGCAGCCAATCCGGGGCTGGCTACACCTTC. Translated: CASSQSGAGYTF.